What follows are 8 T cell receptor beta chains derived from one specimen sequenced in a study of control samples from healthy donors and cancer patients. Data came from immunoSEQ multiplex PCR; TCRdb stores just in-frame clones and leaves some out. In the table there are about 73,000 clones, 85% to 90% of which are singletons. The sequencing input was PBMCs. The receptors were sampled from a man in his 60s with lung cancer.

The V call is TRBV9, the J call TRBJ2-2; D remains ambiguous. Trimming removed 0 bases at V and 1 base at J, with 4 bases between. Germline CDR1 is SGDLS and CDR2 is YYNGEE. The CDR3 is 14 amino acids. CDR3 sequence reads: CASSVALNTGELFF. DNA of the CDR3: TGTGCCAGCAGCGTAGCGCTGAACACCGGGGAGCTGTTTTTT.

V usage is TRBV5-4 and J usage is TRBJ1-4; D remains ambiguous. V dropped 4 bases and J dropped 0 bases, with 10 bases sitting between them. Germline assignment: CDR1 SGHNT and CDR2 YYREEE (reference sequence). This CDR3 region has 15 residues. The CDR3 sequence: CASSEGGATNEKLFF. For the CDR3, the DNA is TGTGCCAGCAGCGAGGGCGGTGCAACTAATGAAAAACTGTTTTTT.

The V gene is TRBV29-1, the J gene TRBJ1-1, with TRBD1 identical over 9 bases. With 7 bases clipped from V and 1 base from J, the junction kept 4 bases outside the gene matches. There are 13 residues in the CDR3. CDR1 and CDR2 from the germline V gene are SQVTM and ANQGSEA. The CDR3 DNA is TGCAGCGGGGACAGGGTATCGAACACTGAAGCTTTCTTT. This codes for CSGDRVSNTEAFF.

This rearrangement joins TRBV6-5 to TRBJ2-7; D is unclear. CDR1 is MNHEY, CDR2 SVGAGI, per germline. This CDR3 has 13 residues. With 6 bases removed from V and 3 bases from J, the gap between germline ends came to 12 bases. The CDR3 DNA sequence: TGTGCCAGCAGGGACGACAATAACTACGAGCAGTACTTC. Its translation is CASRDDNNYEQYF.

Here the CDR3 DNA reads TGTGCCAGCAGCCCAGCCAGGGACACAGATACGCAGTATTTT. It yields the protein CASSPARDTDTQYF. The chain links TRBV7-9 to TRBJ2-3; tentative D call: TRBD1 (5 bases). The CDR3 runs 14 residues. V was clipped by 5 bases and J by 2 bases, with 11 bases between them. The germline V gene encodes CDR1 SEHNR and CDR2 FQNEAQ (reference sequence).

V gene TRBV6-5 combines with J gene TRBJ2-5; D is uncertain. Germline assignment: CDR1 MNHEY and CDR2 SVGAGI. The CDR3 has 13 amino acids. The V end was cut by 4 bases, the J end by 0 bases, with 6 bases between. Here the CDR3 DNA reads TGTGCCAGCAGTTCAGAGTACCAAGAGACCCAGTACTTC. It translates to CASSSEYQETQYF.

V and J are TRBV6-5 and TRBJ2-7, with no clear D. The CDR3 totals 11 residues. The germline V and J ends were trimmed by 8 bases and 2 bases, with 7 bases remaining between them. CDR1 is MNHEY, CDR2 SVGAGI, per germline. This CDR3 reads CASWAPYEQYV. Written as DNA, the CDR3 is TGTGCCAGCTGGGCCCCCTACGAGCAGTACGTC.

This chain joins TRBV3-1 (or the pseudogene TRBV3-2) and TRBJ2-7; TRBD1 aligns across 8 bases. This CDR3 is 18 amino acids long. Germline CDR1 is LGHDT and CDR2 is YNNKEL (reference sequence). Unmatched junction bases numbered 14, after V lost 0 bases and J lost 4 bases. CDR3 in amino acids: CASSQERPATGVFYEQYV. CDR3 nucleotides: TGTGCCAGCAGCCAAGAGAGACCGGCGACAGGGGTCTTTTACGAGCAGTACGTC.